The clone carrying this TCR beta chain was found a few times. Assay used: immunoSEQ multiplex PCR; TCRdb lists only in-frame clones, some missing. The sample carries about 130,000 clones, around 86% recorded once. These data belong to a study of blood T cell repertoires in COVID-19. About the study: Acute-phase and convalescent COVID-19 samples originated in the United States, Italy and Spain. In each case, the material was cDNA or gDNA derived from T cells, B-cell-depleted T cells, or PBMCs.

Germline values: CDR1 SNHLY, CDR2 FYNNEI. The CDR3 extends over 13 amino acids. Trimming took off 3 bases at V and 0 bases at J, with 6 bases between the two ends. The chain carries TRBV2 and TRBJ2-7; no definite D call. The specimen sequenced was peripheral blood. This TCR came from a man in his forties with active or convalescent COVID-19. The CDR3 protein is CASSDVSSYEQYF. CDR3 DNA sequence: TGTGCCAGCAGTGATGTCAGCTCCTACGAGCAGTACTTC.